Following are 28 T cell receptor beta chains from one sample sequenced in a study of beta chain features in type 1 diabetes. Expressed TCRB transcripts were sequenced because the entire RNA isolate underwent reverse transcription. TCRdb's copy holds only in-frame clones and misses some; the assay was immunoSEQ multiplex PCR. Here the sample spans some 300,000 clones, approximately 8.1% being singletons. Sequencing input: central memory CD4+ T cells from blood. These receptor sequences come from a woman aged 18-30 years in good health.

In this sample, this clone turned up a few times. CDR3 residues: CASSTGQNQETQYF. CDR3 DNA sequence: TGTGCCAGCAGCACCGGACAGAACCAAGAGACCCAGTACTTC. The V call is TRBV7-3, the J call TRBJ2-5; maybe TRBD1 (6 bases). The CDR3 loop spans 14 amino acids. The V gene lost 5 bases and the J gene lost 0 bases, with 10 bases spanning the gap. Germline values: CDR1 SGHTA, CDR2 FQGTGA.

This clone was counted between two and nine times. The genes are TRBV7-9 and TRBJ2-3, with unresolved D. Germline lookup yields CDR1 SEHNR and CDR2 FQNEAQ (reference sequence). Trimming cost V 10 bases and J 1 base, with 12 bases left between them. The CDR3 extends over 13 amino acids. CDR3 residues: CATSLAGTDTQYF. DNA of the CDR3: TGTGCCACCTCACTCGCGGGCACAGATACGCAGTATTTT.

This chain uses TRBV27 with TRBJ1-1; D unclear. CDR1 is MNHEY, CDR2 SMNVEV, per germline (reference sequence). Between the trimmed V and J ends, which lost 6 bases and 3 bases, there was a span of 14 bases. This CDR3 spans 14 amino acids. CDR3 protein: CASRGLSFYTEAFF. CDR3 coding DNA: TGTGCCAGCAGGGGCCTGTCATTCTACACTGAAGCTTTCTTT.

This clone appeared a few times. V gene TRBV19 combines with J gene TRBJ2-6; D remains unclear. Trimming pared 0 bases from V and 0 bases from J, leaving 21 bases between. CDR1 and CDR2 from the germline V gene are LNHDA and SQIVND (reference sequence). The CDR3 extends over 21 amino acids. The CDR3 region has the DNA TGTGCCAGTAGTATAGACCTCCCCAGATCCTCAAAGAGCTCTGGGGCCAACGTCCTGACTTTC. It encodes CASSIDLPRSSKSSGANVLTF.

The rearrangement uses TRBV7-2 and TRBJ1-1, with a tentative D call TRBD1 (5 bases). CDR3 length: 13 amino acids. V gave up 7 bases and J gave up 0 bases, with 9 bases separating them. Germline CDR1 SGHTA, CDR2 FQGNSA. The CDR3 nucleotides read TGTGCCAGCAAGCGACAGATGAACACTGAAGCTTTCTTT. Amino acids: CASKRQMNTEAFF.

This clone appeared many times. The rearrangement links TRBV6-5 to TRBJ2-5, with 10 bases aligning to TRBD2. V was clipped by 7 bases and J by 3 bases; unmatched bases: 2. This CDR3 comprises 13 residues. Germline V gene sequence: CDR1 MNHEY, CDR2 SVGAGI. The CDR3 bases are TGTGCCAGCATTCTAGCGGGAGAAGAGACCCAGTACTTC. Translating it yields CASILAGEETQYF.

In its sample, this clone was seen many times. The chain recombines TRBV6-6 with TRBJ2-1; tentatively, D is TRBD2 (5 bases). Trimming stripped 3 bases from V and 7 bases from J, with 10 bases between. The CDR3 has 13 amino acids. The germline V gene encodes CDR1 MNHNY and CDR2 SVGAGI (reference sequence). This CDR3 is CASSYFSGNEQFF. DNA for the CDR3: TGTGCCAGCAGTTATTTCTCGGGGAATGAGCAGTTCTTC.

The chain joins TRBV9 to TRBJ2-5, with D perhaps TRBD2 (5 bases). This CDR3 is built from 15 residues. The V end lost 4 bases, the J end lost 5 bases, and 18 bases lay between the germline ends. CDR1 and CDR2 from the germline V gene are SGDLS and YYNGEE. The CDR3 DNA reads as TGTGCCAGCAGCCCCCGGACGGCCTCGGGGGAGACCCAGTACTTC. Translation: CASSPRTASGETQYF. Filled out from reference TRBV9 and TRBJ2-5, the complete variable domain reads DSGVTQTPKHLITATGQRVTLRCSPRSGDLSVYWYQQSLDQGLQFLIQYYNGEERAKGNILERFSAQQFPDLHSELNLSSLELGDSALYFCASSPRTASGETQYFGPGTRLLVL.

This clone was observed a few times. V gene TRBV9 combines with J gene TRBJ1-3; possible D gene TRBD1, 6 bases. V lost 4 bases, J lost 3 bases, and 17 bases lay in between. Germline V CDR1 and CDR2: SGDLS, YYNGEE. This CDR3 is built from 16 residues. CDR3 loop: CASSPRGASNGNTIYF. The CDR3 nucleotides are TGTGCCAGCAGCCCCCGGGGGGCTTCTAATGGAAACACCATATATTTT.

CDR3 DNA sequence: TGTGCCACCGCCCCCCTAGGCGGGAAGTACAATGAGCAGTTCTTC. This sequence encodes CATAPLGGKYNEQFF. The chain couples TRBV19 to TRBJ2-1, with D perhaps matching TRBD2 (6 bases). This CDR3 is 15 amino acids long. The germline gives CDR1 LNHDA, CDR2 SQIVND (reference sequence). V lost 10 bases to trimming and J lost 4 bases, with 20 bases between them. The entire variable domain, with the rest obtained from reference TRBV19 and TRBJ2-1, is as follows: DGGITQSPKYLFRKEGQNVTLSCEQNLNHDAMYWYRQDPGQGLRLIYYSQIVNDFQKGDIAEGYSVSREKKESFPLTVTSAQKNPTAFYLCATAPLGGKYNEQFFGPGTRLTVL.

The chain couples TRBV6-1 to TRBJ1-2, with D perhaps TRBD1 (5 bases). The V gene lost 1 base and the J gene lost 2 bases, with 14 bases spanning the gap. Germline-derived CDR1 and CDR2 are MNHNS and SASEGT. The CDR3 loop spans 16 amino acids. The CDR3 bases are TGTGCCAGCAGTGAAGGGTGGGGGGAAGTAAACTATGGCTACACCTTC. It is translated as CASSEGWGEVNYGYTF.

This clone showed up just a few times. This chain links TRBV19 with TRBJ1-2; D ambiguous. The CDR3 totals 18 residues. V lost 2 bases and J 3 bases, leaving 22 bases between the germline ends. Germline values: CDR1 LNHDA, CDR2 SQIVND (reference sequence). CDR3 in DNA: TGTGCCAGTAGTATAAGGATCTCCTTACGGGGATCGTACTATGGCTACACCTTC. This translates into CASSIRISLRGSYYGYTF.

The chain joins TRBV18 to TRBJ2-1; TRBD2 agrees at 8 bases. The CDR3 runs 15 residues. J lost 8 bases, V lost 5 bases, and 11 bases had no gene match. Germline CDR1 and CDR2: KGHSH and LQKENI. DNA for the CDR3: TGTGCCAGCTCAAGGGGAGCGGGAGTGCCGTATGAGCAGTTCTTC. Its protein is CASSRGAGVPYEQFF. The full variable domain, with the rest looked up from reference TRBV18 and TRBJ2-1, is NAGVMQNPRHLVRRRGQEARLRCSPMKGHSHVYWYRQLPEEGLKFMVYLQKENIIDESGMPKERFSAEFPKEGPSILRIQQVVRGDSAAYFCASSRGAGVPYEQFFGPGTRLTVL.

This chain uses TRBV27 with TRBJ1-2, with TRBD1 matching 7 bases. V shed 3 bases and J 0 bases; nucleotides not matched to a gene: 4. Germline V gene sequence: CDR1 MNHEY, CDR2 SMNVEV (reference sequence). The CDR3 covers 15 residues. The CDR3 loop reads CASSFRTGTNYGYTF. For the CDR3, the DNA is TGTGCCAGCAGTTTCCGGACAGGAACTAACTATGGCTACACCTTC.

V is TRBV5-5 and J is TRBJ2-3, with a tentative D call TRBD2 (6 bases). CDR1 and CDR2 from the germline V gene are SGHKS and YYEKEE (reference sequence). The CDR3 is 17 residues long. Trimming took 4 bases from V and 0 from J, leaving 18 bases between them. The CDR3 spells CASSPRVAGTSTDTQYF. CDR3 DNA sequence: TGTGCCAGCAGCCCCCGAGTGGCGGGAACTAGCACAGATACGCAGTATTTT.

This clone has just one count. CDR3 protein: CASSPPGLGGSYEQYF. The DNA of the CDR3 is TGTGCCAGCAGCCCCCCGGGACTAGGAGGGTCCTACGAGCAGTACTTC. This sequence joins TRBV7-9 and TRBJ2-7, with 8 bases identical to TRBD2. Germline trimming cut 5 bases from V and 1 base from J; bases unmatched to any gene: 10. The CDR3 spans 16 residues. From germline, CDR1 is SEHNR and CDR2 FQNEAQ (reference sequence).

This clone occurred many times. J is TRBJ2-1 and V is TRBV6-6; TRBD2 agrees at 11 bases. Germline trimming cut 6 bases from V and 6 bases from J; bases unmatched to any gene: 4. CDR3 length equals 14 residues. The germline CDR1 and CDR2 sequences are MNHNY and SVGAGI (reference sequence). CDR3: CASSLLAGVNEQFF. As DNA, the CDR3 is TGTGCCAGCAGCTTACTAGCGGGAGTCAATGAGCAGTTCTTC.

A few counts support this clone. The CDR3 sequence is CASSPDRGNEKLFF. DNA for the CDR3: TGTGCCAGCTCACCGGACAGGGGTAATGAAAAACTGTTTTTT. The chain employs TRBV18 and TRBJ1-4, with TRBD1 identical over 9 bases. The CDR3 is made up of 14 amino acids. Germline-derived CDR1 and CDR2 are KGHSH and LQKENI. The V and J ends lost 3 bases and 4 bases, in that order; junction bases with no gene match: 0.

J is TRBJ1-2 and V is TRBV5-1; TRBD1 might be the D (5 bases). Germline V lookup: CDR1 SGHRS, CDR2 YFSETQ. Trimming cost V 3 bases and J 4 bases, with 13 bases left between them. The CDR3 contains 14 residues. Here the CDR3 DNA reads TGCGCCAGCAGCTCTTCCGACAGACCCTATGGCTACACCTTC. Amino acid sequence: CASSSSDRPYGYTF.

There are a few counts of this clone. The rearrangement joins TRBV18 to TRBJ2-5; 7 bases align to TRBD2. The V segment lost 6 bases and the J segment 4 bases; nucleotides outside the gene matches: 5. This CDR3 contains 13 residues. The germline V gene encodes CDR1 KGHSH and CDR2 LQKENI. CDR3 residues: CASSSGGRETQYF. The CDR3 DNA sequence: TGTGCCAGCTCTTCGGGGGGTCGAGAGACCCAGTACTTC.

As DNA, the CDR3 is TGTGCCAGCAGCACCCAGATAGCCGATACGCAGTATTTT. Amino acids: CASSTQIADTQYF. The chain links TRBV7-3 to TRBJ2-3; D gene uncertain. V lost 5 bases to trimming and J lost 6 bases, with 12 bases between them. Germline CDR1 and CDR2: SGHTA and FQGTGA. This CDR3 is 13 amino acids long.

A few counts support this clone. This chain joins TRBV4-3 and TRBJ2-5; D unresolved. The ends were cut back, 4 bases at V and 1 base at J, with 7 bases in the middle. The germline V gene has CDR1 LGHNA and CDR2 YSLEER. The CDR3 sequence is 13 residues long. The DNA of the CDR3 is TGCGCCAGCAGCCCGGACGTCCAAGAGACCCAGTACTTC. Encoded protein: CASSPDVQETQYF.

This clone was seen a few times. CDR3 residues: CATSARDRGSTDTQYF. The CDR3 nucleotides read TGTGCCACCAGCGCCCGGGACAGGGGAAGCACAGATACGCAGTATTTT. J is TRBJ2-3 and V is TRBV15, with 10 bases lining up with TRBD1. Germline values: CDR1 LNHNV, CDR2 YYDKDF (reference sequence). V lost 5 bases to trimming and J lost 0 bases; unmatched junction nucleotides: 5. The CDR3 runs to 16 residues.

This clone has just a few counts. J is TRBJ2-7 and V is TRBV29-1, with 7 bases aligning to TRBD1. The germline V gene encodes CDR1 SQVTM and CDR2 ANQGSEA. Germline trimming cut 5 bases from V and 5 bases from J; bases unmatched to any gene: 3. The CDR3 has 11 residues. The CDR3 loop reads CSVRQGHEQYF. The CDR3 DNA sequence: TGCAGCGTTAGACAGGGCCACGAGCAGTACTTC.

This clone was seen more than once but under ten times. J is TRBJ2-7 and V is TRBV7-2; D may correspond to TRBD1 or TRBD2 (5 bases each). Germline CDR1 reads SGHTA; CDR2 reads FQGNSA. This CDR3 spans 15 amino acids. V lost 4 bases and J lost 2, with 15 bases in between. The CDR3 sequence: CASSYLGGGAYEQYF. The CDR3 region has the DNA TGTGCCAGCAGCTATCTAGGTGGGGGAGCCTACGAGCAGTACTTC.

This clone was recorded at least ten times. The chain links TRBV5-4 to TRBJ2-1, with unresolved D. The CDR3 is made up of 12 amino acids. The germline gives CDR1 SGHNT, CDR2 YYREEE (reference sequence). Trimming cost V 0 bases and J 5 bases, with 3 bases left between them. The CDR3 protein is CASSLADNEQFF. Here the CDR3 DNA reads TGTGCCAGCAGCTTGGCCGACAATGAGCAGTTCTTC.

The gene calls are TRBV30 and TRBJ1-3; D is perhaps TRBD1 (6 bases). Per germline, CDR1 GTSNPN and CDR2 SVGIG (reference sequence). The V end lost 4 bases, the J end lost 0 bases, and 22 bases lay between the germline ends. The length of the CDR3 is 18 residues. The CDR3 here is CAWIPQPLQGTSGNTIYF. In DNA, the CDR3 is TGTGCCTGGATCCCTCAGCCCCTCCAGGGGACCTCTGGAAACACCATATATTTT. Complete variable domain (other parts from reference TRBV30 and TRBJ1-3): SQTIHQWPATLVQPVGSPLSLECTVEGTSNPNLYWYRQAAGRGLQLLFYSVGIGQISSEVPQNLSASRPQDRQFILSSKKLLLSDSGFYLCAWIPQPLQGTSGNTIYFGEGSWLTVV.

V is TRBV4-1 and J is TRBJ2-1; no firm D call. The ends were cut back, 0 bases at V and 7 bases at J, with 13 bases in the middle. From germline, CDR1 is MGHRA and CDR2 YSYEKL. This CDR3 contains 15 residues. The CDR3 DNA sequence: TGCGCCAGCAGCCAAGATCTCCGGTTCCGGAATGAGCAGTTCTTC. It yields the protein CASSQDLRFRNEQFF.